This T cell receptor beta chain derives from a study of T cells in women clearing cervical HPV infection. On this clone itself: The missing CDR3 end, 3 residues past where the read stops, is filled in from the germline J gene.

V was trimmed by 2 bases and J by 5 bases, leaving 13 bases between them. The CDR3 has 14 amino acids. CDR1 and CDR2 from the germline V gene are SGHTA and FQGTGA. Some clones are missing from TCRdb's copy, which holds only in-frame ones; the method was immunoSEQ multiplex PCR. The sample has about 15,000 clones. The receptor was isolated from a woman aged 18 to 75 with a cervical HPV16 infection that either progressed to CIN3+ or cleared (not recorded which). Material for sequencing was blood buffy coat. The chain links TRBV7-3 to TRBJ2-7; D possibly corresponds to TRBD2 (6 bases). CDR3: CASSLAGYLNEQYF. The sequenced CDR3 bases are TGTGCCAGCAGCTTAGCGGGATATTTGAACGAG.